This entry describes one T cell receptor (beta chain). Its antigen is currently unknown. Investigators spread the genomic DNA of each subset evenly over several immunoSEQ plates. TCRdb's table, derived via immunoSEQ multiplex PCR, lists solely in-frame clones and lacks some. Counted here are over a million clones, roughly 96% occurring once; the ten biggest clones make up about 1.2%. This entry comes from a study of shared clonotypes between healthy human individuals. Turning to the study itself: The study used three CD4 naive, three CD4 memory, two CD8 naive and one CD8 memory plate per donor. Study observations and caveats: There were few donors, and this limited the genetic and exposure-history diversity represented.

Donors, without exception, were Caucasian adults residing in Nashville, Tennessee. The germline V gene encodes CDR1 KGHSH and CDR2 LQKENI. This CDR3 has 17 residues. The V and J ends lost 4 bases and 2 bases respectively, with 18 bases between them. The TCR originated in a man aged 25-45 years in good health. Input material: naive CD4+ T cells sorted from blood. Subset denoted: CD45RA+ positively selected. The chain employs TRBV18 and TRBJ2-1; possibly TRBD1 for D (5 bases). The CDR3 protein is CASSLIHQGSTYNEQFF. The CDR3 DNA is TGTGCCAGCTCACTCATTCACCAGGGTTCTACCTACAATGAGCAGTTCTTC.